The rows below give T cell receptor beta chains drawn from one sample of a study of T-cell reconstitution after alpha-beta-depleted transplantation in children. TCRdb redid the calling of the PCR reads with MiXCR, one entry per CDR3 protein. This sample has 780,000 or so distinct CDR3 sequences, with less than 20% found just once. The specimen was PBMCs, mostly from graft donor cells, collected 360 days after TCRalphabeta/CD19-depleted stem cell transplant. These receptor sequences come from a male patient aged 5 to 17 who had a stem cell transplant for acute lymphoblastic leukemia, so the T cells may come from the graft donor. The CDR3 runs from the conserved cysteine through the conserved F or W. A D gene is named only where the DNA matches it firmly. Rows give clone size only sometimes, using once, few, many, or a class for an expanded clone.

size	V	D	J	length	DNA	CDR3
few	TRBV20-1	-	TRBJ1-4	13	TGCAGTGCTAGTAGACGACTCCGTGAAAAACTGTTTTTT	CSASRRLREKLFF
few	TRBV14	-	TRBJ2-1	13	TGTGCCAGCAGCCGACCTAGCAGCAATGAGCAGTTCTTC	CASSRPSSNEQFF
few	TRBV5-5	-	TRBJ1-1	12	TGTGCCAGCGGCCGTGGGGGTGTTGAAGCTTTCTTT	CASGRGGVEAFF
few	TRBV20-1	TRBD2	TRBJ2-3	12	TGCAGTGCTAGCGGGAGGGGAGATACGCAGTATTTT	CSASGRGDTQYF
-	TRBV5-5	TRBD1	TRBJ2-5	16	TGTGCCAGCAGCTCTCTATACAGGGGAACGCAAGAGACCCAGTACTTC	CASSSLYRGTQETQYF
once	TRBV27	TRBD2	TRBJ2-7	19	TGTGCCAGCAGGAGAAAGTCGACTAGCGGGAGGGAAAGCTCCTACGAGCAGTACTTC	CASRRKSTSGRESSYEQYF
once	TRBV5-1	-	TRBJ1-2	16	TGCGCCAGCAGCTTGGGGGGCGACAGGTCCTTCTATGGCTACACCTTC	CASSLGGDRSFYGYTF
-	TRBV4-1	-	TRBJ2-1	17	TGCGCCAGCAGCCAAGGAGGCGGCCGGGAGCTTTACAATGAGCAGTTCTTC	CASSQGGGRELYNEQFF
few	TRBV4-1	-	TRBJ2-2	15	TGCGCCAGCAGCCAAGGATGGACCAGGCCAGGGGAGCTGTTTTTT	CASSQGWTRPGELFF
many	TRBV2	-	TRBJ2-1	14	TGTGCCAGCCGAACCCACAGGAACTACAATGAGCAGTTCTTC	CASRTHRNYNEQFF
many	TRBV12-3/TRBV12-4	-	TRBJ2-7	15	TGTGCCAGCGGAAATCCCCAGATGGCGGACTACGAGCAGTACTTC	CASGNPQMADYEQYF
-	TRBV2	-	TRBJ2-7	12	TGTGCCAGCAGAGCAGCAGGGGACGAGCAGTACTTC	CASRAAGDEQYF
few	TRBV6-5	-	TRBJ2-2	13	TGTGCCAGCTCCCGGCCGGCCACCGGGGAGCTGTTTTTT	CASSRPATGELFF
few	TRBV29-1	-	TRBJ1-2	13	TGCAGCGTTGGGGGGGGCGCTGCCTATGGCTACACCTTC	CSVGGGAAYGYTF
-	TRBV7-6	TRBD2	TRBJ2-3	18	TGTGCCAGCAGCTTAGTCCTAGCGGGAGTTACGGGCACAGATACGCAGTATTTT	CASSLVLAGVTGTDTQYF
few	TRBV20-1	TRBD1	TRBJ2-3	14	TGCAGTGCCCAAAGCAGGGGGCGGTTGGATACGCAGTATTTT	CSAQSRGRLDTQYF
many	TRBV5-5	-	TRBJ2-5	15	TGTGCCAGCAGCTTGTTGGGGGTTGAATCCGAGACCCAGTACTTC	CASSLLGVESETQYF
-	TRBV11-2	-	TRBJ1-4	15	TGTGCCAGCAGCTCGGACGGCAGATATAGTGAAAAACTGTTTTTT	CASSSDGRYSEKLFF
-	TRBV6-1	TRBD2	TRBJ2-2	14	TGTGCCACCCTGACTAGCAAAGGGACCGGGGAGCTGTTTTTT	CATLTSKGTGELFF
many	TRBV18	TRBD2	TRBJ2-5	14	TGTGCCAGCTCCCTCGGACTAGCGGGAGCCGACGAGGACTTC	CASSLGLAGADEDF
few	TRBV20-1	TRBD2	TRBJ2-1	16	TGCAGTGCTAGAGATCCCCGTAGCGGGAGTGACAATGAGCAGTTCTTC	CSARDPRSGSDNEQFF
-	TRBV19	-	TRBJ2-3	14	TGTGCCAGTAGCCTTGTATGGGACACAGATACGCAGTATTTT	CASSLVWDTDTQYF
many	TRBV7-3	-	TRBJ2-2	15	TGTGCCAGCAGCTTAACCACCAGGGTTGGCGGGGAGCTGTTTTTT	CASSLTTRVGGELFF
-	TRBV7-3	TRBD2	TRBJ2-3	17	TGTGCCAGCAGCTCACAATCCGGGACTAGATTCCCAGATACGCAGTATTTT	CASSSQSGTRFPDTQYF
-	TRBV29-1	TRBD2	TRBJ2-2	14	TGCTGGGTGAGCGGGAGGGCGAAGACCGGGGAGCTGTTTTTT	CWVSGRAKTGELFF
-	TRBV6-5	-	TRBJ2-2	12	TGTGCCAGCAATGAGCGGTCGGGGGAGCTGTTTTTT	CASNERSGELFF
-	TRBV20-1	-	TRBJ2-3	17	TGCAGTGCTAGAGATCAATTTGGAGACCGATACACAGATACGCAGTATTTT	CSARDQFGDRYTDTQYF
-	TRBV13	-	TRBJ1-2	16	TGTGCCAGCAGCTTAGGCCTCGGACGGATAGCGGATGGCTACACCTTC	CASSLGLGRIADGYTF
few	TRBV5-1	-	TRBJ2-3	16	TGCGCCAGCAGCTTGTTGCGGGTTACTAGCACAGATACGCAGTATTTT	CASSLLRVTSTDTQYF
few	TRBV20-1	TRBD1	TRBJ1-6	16	TGCAGTGCGACGTTGACAGGGGCCTCCTATAATTCACCCCTCCACTTT	CSATLTGASYNSPLHF